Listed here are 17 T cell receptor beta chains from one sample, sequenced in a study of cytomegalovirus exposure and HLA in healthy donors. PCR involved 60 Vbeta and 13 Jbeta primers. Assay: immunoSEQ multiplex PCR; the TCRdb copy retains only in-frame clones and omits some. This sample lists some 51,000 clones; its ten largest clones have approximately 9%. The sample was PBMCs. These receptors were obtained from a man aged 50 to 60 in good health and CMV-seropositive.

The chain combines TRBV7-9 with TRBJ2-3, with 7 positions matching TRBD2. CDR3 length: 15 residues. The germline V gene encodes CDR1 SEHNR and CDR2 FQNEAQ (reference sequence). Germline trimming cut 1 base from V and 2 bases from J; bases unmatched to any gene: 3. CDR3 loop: CASSLGLADTDTQYF. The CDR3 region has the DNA TGTGCCAGCAGCTTAGGGCTAGCGGACACAGATACGCAGTATTTT.

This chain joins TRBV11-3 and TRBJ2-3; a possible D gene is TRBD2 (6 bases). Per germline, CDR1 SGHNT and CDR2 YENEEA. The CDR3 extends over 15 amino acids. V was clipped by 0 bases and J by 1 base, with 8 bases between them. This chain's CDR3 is CASSLDAGRTDTQYF. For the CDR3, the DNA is TGTGCCAGCAGCTTAGATGCGGGGCGCACAGATACGCAGTATTTT.

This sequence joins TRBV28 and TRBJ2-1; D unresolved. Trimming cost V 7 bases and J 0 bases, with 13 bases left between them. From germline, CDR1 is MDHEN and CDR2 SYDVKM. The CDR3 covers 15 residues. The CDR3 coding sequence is TGTGCCAGCACCTGGGCGTCCCGCTCCTACAATGAGCAGTTCTTC. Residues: CASTWASRSYNEQFF.

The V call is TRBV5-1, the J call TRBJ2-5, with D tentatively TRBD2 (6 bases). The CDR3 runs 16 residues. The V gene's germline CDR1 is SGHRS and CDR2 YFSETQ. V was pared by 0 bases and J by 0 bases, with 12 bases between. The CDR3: CASSLELGGNQETQYF. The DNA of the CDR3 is TGCGCCAGCAGCTTGGAATTGGGGGGAAACCAAGAGACCCAGTACTTC.

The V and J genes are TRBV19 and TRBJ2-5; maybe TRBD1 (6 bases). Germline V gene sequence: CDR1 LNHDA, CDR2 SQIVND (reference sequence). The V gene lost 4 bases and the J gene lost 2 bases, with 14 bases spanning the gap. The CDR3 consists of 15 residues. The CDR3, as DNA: TGTGCCAGTAGTACTTTAGACAGGATACAAGAGACCCAGTACTTC. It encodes CASSTLDRIQETQYF. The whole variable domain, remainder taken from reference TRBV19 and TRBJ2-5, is DGGITQSPKYLFRKEGQNVTLSCEQNLNHDAMYWYRQDPGQGLRLIYYSQIVNDFQKGDIAEGYSVSREKKESFPLTVTSAQKNPTAFYLCASSTLDRIQETQYFGPGTRLLVL.

The DNA of the CDR3 is TGTGCCAGCAGCGATTTTGTCAGGGATGAGCAGTTCTTC. This encodes CASSDFVRDEQFF. This chain connects TRBV9 to TRBJ2-1; tentative D call: TRBD1 (5 bases). V gave up 3 bases and J gave up 8 bases, with 12 bases separating them. The CDR3 contains 13 residues. Per germline, CDR1 SGDLS and CDR2 YYNGEE.

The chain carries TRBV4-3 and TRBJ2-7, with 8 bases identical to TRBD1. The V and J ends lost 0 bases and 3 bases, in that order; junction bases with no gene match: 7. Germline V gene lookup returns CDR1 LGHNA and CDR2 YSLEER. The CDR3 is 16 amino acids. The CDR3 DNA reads TGCGCCAGCAGCCAAGATGCAGGAACAGGGGGCTACGAGCAGTACTTC. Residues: CASSQDAGTGGYEQYF.

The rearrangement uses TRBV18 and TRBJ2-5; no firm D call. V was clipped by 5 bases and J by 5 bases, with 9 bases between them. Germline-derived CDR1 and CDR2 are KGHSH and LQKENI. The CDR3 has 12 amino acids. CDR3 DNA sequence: TGTGCCAGCTCAACACTCATGGAGACCCAGTACTTC. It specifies CASSTLMETQYF.

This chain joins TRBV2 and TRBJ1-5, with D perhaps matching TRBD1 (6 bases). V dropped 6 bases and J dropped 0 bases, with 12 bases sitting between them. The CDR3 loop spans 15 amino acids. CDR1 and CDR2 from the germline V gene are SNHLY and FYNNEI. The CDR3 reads CASSGGGVSNQPQHF. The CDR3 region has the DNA TGTGCCAGCAGCGGAGGGGGGGTTAGCAATCAGCCCCAGCATTTT.

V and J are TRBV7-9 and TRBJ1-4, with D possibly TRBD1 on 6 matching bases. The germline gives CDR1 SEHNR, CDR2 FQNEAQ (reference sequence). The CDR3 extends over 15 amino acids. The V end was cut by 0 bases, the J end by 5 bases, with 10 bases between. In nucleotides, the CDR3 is TGTGCCAGCAGCTTAGCGACAGGACAAAATGAAAAACTGTTTTTT. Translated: CASSLATGQNEKLFF.

The CDR3 region is CASSVSRGGEETQYF. DNA of the CDR3: TGTGCCAGCAGTGTCTCGAGGGGGGGGGAAGAGACCCAGTACTTC. The V gene is TRBV6-5, the J gene TRBJ2-5; the D gene is possibly TRBD2 (7 bases). This CDR3 has 15 amino acids. CDR1 and CDR2 (germline): MNHEY, SVGAGI. Trimming took 5 bases from V and 3 from J, leaving 16 bases between them.

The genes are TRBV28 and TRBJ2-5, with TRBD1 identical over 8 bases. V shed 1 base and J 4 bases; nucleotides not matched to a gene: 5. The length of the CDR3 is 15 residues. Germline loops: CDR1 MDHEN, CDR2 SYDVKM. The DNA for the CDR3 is TGTGCCAGCAGTTTATCTGGCAGGGGGCGAGAGACCCAGTACTTC. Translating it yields CASSLSGRGRETQYF. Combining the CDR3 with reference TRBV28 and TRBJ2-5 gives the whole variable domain DVKVTQSSRYLVKRTGEKVFLECVQDMDHENMFWYRQDPGLGLRLIYFSYDVKMKEKGDIPEGYSVSREKKERFSLILESASTNQTSMYLCASSLSGRGRETQYFGPGTRLLVL.

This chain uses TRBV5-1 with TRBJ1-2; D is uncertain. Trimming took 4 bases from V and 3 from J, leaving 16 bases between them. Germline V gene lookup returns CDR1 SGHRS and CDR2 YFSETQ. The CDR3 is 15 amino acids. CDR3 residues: CASSPRPGDYYGYTF. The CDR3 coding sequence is TGCGCCAGCAGCCCAAGACCCGGTGACTACTATGGCTACACCTTC.

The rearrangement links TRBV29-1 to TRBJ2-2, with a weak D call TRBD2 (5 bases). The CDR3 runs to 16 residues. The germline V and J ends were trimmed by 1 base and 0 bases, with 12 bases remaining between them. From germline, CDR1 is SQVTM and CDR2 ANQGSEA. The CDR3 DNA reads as TGCAGCGTTGAAGGGGAGCCTTCTTCGAACACCGGGGAGCTGTTTTTT. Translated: CSVEGEPSSNTGELFF.

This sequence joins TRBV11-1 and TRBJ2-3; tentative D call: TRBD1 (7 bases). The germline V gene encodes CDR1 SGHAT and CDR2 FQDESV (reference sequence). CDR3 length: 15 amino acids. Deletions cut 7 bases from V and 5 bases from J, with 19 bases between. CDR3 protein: CASTPRRGQRDTQYF. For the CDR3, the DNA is TGTGCCAGCACCCCAAGGAGGGGACAGAGAGATACGCAGTATTTT.

CDR3 bases: TGTGCCAGCAGCTCCGGCGGGACTAGCGGCACCTACGAGCAGTACTTC. Translation: CASSSGGTSGTYEQYF. The chain is built from TRBV7-2 and TRBJ2-7, with 11 positions matching TRBD2. J gave up 2 bases and V 4 bases, and 7 bases lay outside the gene matches. CDR1 SGHTA and CDR2 FQGNSA come from the germline V gene. CDR3 length: 16 amino acids. Filled out from reference TRBV7-2 and TRBJ2-7, the complete variable domain reads GAGVSQSPSNKVTEKGKDVELRCDPISGHTALYWYRQSLGQGLEFLIYFQGNSAPDKSGLPSDRFSAERTGGSVSTLTIQRTQQEDSAVYLCASSSGGTSGTYEQYFGPGTRLTVT.

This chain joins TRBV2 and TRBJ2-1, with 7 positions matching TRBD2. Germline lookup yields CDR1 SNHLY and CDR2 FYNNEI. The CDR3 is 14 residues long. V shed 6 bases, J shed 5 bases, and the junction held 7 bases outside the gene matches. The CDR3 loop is CASRWEGPDNEQFF. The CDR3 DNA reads TGTGCCAGCAGATGGGAGGGACCTGACAATGAGCAGTTCTTC.